Given below is one T cell receptor beta chain in context. It has no known antigen specificity. Base qualities are not recorded, but no much larger clone differs from it by a single base. The time point label corresponds to: after neoadjuvant nivolumab, at surgical resection. The patients had newly diagnosed stage II-IVA oral cavity squamous cell carcinoma and had not received any prior systemic or radiation treatment. The cohort consisted of patients with HPV-negative, locally advanced oral cavity squamous cell carcinoma. Peripheral blood mononuclear cells were analyzed directly, without maintenance or expansion in culture. The samples were obtained from a longitudinal correlative study of a single-arm phase II trial testing neoadjuvant nivolumab in oral cavity squamous cell carcinoma. Subject-matched pre- and post-treatment PBMCs and tumors from three responders and three non-responders underwent genomic DNA-based TCRbeta sequencing. Peripheral blood mononuclear cells were drawn once before nivolumab treatment and a second time after treatment, when surgery took place. The Maxwell RSC DNA from Cells kit was used to extract genomic DNA from PBMCs.

The entry originates in a study of neoadjuvant anti-PD-1 for oral cavity cancer (dated by TCRdb to the early 2020s). At the level of the whole study: Before curative-intent surgical resection, most patients were given three to four biweekly doses of nivolumab at 3 mg/kg. A roughly 33% response rate was observed in the parent correlative cohort, in which more than 9 patients were included. Patients with complete response, partial response or stable disease by RECIST 1.1 were defined as responders, whereas patients with progression were defined as non-responders. A fourth nivolumab dose was given around day 43 to patients without progression, and definitive surgical resection was performed in those patients on days 50-56. On the study overall, not on this receptor specifically: A higher pretreatment blood Treg/Th17 ratio correlated with both higher pretreatment blood TCRbeta clonality and lower post-treatment tumor TCRbeta clonality. Only a few patients per response group were included in the TCR analyses, and the authors called for validation in larger cohorts. After neoadjuvant nivolumab, non-responders showed significantly higher T cell clonality (Gini index) in PBMCs than responders did.

For deep sequencing of PBMC libraries, mostly roughly 520 ng of input genomic DNA was used, and six replicates were run per sample. The immunoSEQ hsTCRbeta kit was used to prepare TCRbeta libraries, following the manufacturer's instructions. The completed libraries were mixed into a single pool at 3 nM, then sequenced with an Illumina NovaSeq 6000 S4 flow cell. The study's processing was this. The immunoSEQ Analyzer handled quality control and preprocessing of the raw data. The analysis was restricted to productive rearrangements, with each unique CDR3 amino acid sequence defining a clonotype. Repertoire clonality was estimated as the Gini-Simpson index, which was computed with the R package tcR. Student's t test was used to compare Gini indices, while Pearson correlation assessed associations with tumor size change. Not all clones reach the TCRdb copy of this immuneACCESS table, which keeps in-frame sequences only. Checked studies attribute under half of the gap to unresolved V genes and leave the rest unexplained. V and J calls and clone size are as listed in that table; D and trimming were resolved from the DNA. The sample table lists 25,000 to 40,000 clones, almost 80% of them with a count of one. The ten most abundant clones make up nearly 3.5% of the sample.

The CDR3 has 15 amino acids, counting the end cysteine and phenylalanine. Only the CDR3 DNA stays, 45 bases, in frame from base 1. After removal of 4 bases from V and 9 bases from J, the junction retains 9 bases not matched to a gene. From a lookup of the germline V gene (reference sequence), CDR1 and CDR2 are LNHNV and YYDKDF. The source is a person aged 40 to 85 with oral cavity squamous cell carcinoma. The material was PBMCs, obtained after nivolumab (anti-PD-1) treatment. The rearrangement joined TRBV15 to TRBJ1-6; TRBD1 aligns with 7 central bases. The DNA sequence is as follows: TGTGCCACCAGCACCGCACAGGGGTTACGTTCACCCCTCCACTTT. The translation is CATSTAQGLRSPLHF.